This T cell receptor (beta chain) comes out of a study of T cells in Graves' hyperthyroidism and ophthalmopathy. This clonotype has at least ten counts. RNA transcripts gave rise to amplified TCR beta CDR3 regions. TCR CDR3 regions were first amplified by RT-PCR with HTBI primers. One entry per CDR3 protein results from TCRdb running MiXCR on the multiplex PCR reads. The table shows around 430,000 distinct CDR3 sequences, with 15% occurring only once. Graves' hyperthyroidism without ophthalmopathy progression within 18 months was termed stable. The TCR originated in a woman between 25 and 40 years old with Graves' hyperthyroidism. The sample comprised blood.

CDR3 protein: CSASEPPPSGGRAYEQYF. The CDR3 DNA reads as TGCAGTGCTAGCGAACCCCCTCCATCGGGCGGGAGAGCGTACGAGCAGTACTTC. V gene TRBV20-1 combines with J gene TRBJ2-7; 7 bases align to TRBD2. Looked up from germline, CDR1 is DFQATT and CDR2 is SNEGSKA (reference sequence). Trimming cost V 3 bases and J 4 bases; bases outside gene matches: 21. This CDR3 has 18 amino acids.